This T cell receptor beta chain is from a study of cytomegalovirus exposure and HLA in healthy donors. Study overall: Early released data had about 85 million unique TCRs, all coming from HLA-typed donors. Study results and limitations: Diagnosis of cytomegalovirus status made by the classifier reportedly showed high specificity and sensitivity. Analyzed later, association rates of TCRs varied across HLA loci, with DRB1 most and HLA-C fewest.

As concerns this clone: The target antigen is unknown.

PCR primers comprised 60 Vbeta and 13 Jbeta primers. Here immunoSEQ multiplex PCR was the method, and the copy in TCRdb shows in-frame clones only, minus some. The repertoire includes under 200,000 clones, 79% of them detected once, and approximately 4% sits in the top ten. Donors showed nominal health when sampled, although they likely had unrecorded immune exposures. This CDR3 spans 18 amino acids. Trimming cost V 1 base and J 0 bases; bases outside gene matches: 8. The V gene's germline CDR1 is MGHRA and CDR2 YSYEKL. Sequencing input: PBMCs. The genes are TRBV4-1 and TRBJ1-3; 8 positions match TRBD1. The TCR was taken from a woman aged 25 to 39 in good health and CMV-seropositive. The CDR3 nucleotides read TGCGCCAGCAGCCAAGGTCGACAGGGGCCACTCTCTGGAAACACCATATATTTT. As protein: CASSQGRQGPLSGNTIYF.